The clone carrying this TCR beta chain was recorded many times. Antigen unknown. Arm-PCR of CDR3 regions with iRepertoire HTBI primers generated TCR beta libraries. TCRdb ran MiXCR on the multiplex PCR reads and lists one entry per CDR3 protein. The table lists some 250,000 distinct CDR3 sequences, around 17% of them singletons. As for time point: newly diagnosed GD, antithyroid drugs for less than 3 months. RNA isolated from PBMCs was used to make the TCR library. The data are from a study of regulatory T cells in long-lasting Graves disease. Overall study: Graves' patients with a new diagnosis had received antithyroid drugs under 3 months.

Whole-study results and caveats: Newly diagnosed Graves' patients exceeded persistent ones in TCR diversity. Owing to a sample size that was small, accuracy may have been reduced. Persistent cases favored TRBV28, TRBJ1-2 and TRBJ2-5.

The CDR3 runs 15 residues. Looked up from germline, CDR1 is SGHTA and CDR2 is FQGTGA. V was pared by 5 bases and J by 8 bases, with 19 bases between. The chain recombines TRBV7-3 with TRBJ2-1; perhaps TRBD2 as D (6 bases). This TCR was recovered from a female donor with Graves disease. This specimen consisted of peripheral blood mononuclear cells (PBMCs), obtained at new diagnosis, from a patient treated with antithyroid drugs. The CDR3 region is CASSRVGREGDEQFF. The CDR3 region has the DNA TGTGCCAGCAGCAGGGTGGGGCGGGAAGGCGATGAGCAGTTCTTC.